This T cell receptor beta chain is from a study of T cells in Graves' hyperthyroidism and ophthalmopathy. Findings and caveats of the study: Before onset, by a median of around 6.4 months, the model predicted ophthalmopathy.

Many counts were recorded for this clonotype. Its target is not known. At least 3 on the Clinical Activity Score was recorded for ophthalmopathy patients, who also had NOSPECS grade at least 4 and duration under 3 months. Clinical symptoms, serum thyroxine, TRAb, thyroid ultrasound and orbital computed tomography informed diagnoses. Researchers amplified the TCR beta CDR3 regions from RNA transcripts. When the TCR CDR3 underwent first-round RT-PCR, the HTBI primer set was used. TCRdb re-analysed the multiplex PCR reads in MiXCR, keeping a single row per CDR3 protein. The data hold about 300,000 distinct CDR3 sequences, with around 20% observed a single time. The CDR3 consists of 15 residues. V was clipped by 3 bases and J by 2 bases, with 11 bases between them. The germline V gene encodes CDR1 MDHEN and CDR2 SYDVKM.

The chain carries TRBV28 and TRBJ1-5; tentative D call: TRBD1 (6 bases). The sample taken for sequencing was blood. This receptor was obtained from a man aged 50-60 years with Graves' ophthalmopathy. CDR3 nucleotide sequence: TGTGCCAGCAGTTTCGGGGGGCGCGGCAATCAGCCCCAGCATTTT. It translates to CASSFGGRGNQPQHF.